This T cell receptor beta chain was found in a study of T cells in Graves' hyperthyroidism and ophthalmopathy. General study points: Most thyroid clonotypes expanded above 0.001 appeared in blood too.

This clonotype was detected a few times. Its antigen remains unknown. Amplification yielded TCR beta CDR3 regions, with RNA transcripts as the source. During a first-round RT-PCR of the TCR CDR3, the HTBI primer set was used. From the multiplex PCR reads, TCRdb called clonotypes with MiXCR, one entry per CDR3 protein. The sample lists about 420,000 distinct CDR3 sequences, 15% to 18% occurring once. CDR3 length: 16 amino acids. V shed 5 bases and J shed 1 base, with 15 bases lying between them. CDR1 and CDR2 from the germline V gene are MNHEY and SMNVEV (reference sequence). Researchers defined stable Graves' hyperthyroidism as no ophthalmopathy progression within 18 months. Hyperthyroidism was newly diagnosed in patients aged 18 to 65 (duration under 2 months). Together with thyroid ultrasound, orbital computed tomography, serum thyroxine and TRAb, clinical symptoms were used for diagnoses.

This TCR derives from a woman younger than 30 with Graves' hyperthyroidism. The V call is TRBV27, the J call TRBJ2-1, with TRBD2 as a possible D gene (5 bases). Sequencing was performed on blood. The CDR3 loop is CASSPGLAWSYNEQFF. The CDR3 coding sequence is TGTGCCAGCAGTCCTGGACTGGCCTGGTCCTACAATGAGCAGTTCTTC.